Listed below are T cell receptor beta chains from one sample, sequenced in a study of T cells in Graves' hyperthyroidism and ophthalmopathy. One entry per CDR3 protein results from TCRdb running MiXCR on the multiplex PCR reads. Of some 400,000 distinct CDR3 sequences in the sample, approximately 15% were seen once. Source material: blood. The receptors were gathered from a woman in her fifties or sixties with Graves' hyperthyroidism. Both conserved end residues are part of each CDR3. The D gene is left open where the match is weak. Not all rows give a size; the values are once, few, many and, for expanded clones, a class.

J gene,V gene,clone size,D gene,CDR3 protein,CDR3 DNA
TRBJ1-1,TRBV9,many,-,CASSVAGFGNTEAFF,TGTGCCAGCAGCGTAGCCGGGTTTGGGAACACTGAAGCTTTCTTT
TRBJ1-1,TRBV24-1,many,TRBD1,CATSAVGQGGEAFF,TGTGCCACCAGTGCGGTCGGACAGGGGGGTGAAGCTTTCTTT
TRBJ2-1,TRBV27,many,TRBD2,CASSLPGGTYNEQFF,TGTGCCAGCAGTTTACCGGGAGGCACCTACAATGAGCAGTTCTTC
TRBJ2-1,TRBV7-2,many,-,CASSQGSSIEQFF,TGTGCCAGCAGCCAGGGTTCTAGCATTGAGCAGTTCTTC
TRBJ1-1,TRBV30,many,TRBD1,CAWRPDGQGTEAFF,TGTGCCTGGAGGCCCGACGGACAGGGGACTGAAGCTTTCTTT
TRBJ1-2,TRBV12-3/TRBV12-4,many,TRBD1,CASSLALGQSYNYGYTF,TGTGCCAGCAGTTTAGCCCTGGGACAGTCTTACAACTATGGCTACACCTTC
TRBJ1-2,TRBV27,-,-,CASSPWGGTGYGYTF,TGTGCCAGCAGTCCTTGGGGTGGGACGGGCTATGGCTACACCTTC
TRBJ2-7,TRBV20-1,many,TRBD1,CSAKNLFRDRGYEQYF,TGCAGTGCTAAAAATCTTTTTCGGGACAGGGGCTACGAGCAGTACTTC
TRBJ2-5,TRBV12-3/TRBV12-4,many,-,CASSSRPRTQYF,TGTGCCAGCAGTTCCCGTCCCCGGACCCAGTACTTC
TRBJ1-2,TRBV2,few,-,CASTMSNYGYTF,TGTGCCAGCACAATGTCTAACTATGGCTACACCTTC
TRBJ1-2,TRBV6-2/TRBV6-3,many,TRBD1,CASRPDRGPLRRYTF,TGTGCCAGCCGACCAGACAGGGGCCCTTTACGTCGCTACACCTTC
TRBJ2-3,TRBV20-1,many,-,CSAPLAASTDTQYF,TGCAGTGCGCCCTTAGCGGCAAGCACAGATACGCAGTATTTT
TRBJ1-2,TRBV27,many,-,CASSLRPDSYYGYTF,TGTGCCAGCAGTTTAAGACCTGACAGTTACTATGGCTACACCTTC
TRBJ1-6,TRBV20-1,-,-,CSARTENHSPLHF,TGCAGTGCCAGGACAGAGAATCATTCACCCCTCCACTTT
TRBJ2-1,TRBV6-6,few,-,CASSYGPGWYNEQFF,TGTGCCAGCAGTTACGGGCCGGGGTGGTACAATGAGCAGTTCTTC
TRBJ2-4,TRBV6-6,many,TRBD2,CASSYSSGRNIQYF,TGTGCCAGCAGTTATTCGAGCGGGAGAAACATTCAGTACTTC
TRBJ1-4,TRBV18,few,-,CASSLTSWGNEKLFF,TGTGCCAGCTCACTCACCTCTTGGGGTAATGAAAAACTGTTTTTT
TRBJ2-1,TRBV18,-,-,CASSLVDNEQFF,TGTGCCAGCTCACTCGTTGACAATGAGCAGTTCTTC
TRBJ1-1,TRBV27,many,-,CASSLSGENTEAFF,TGTGCCAGCAGTTTATCAGGGGAGAACACTGAAGCTTTCTTT
TRBJ1-2,TRBV3-1,many,-,CASSQGNGNYGYTF,TGTGCCAGCAGCCAAGGGAACGGCAACTATGGCTACACCTTC
TRBJ1-2,TRBV7-2,-,-,CASSLGVAVLYGYTF,TGTGCCAGCAGCTTAGGAGTAGCAGTACTCTATGGCTACACCTTC
TRBJ1-3,TRBV12-3/TRBV12-4,-,-,CASSLALRYTIYF,TGTGCCAGCAGTTTAGCGCTTCGTTACACCATATATTTT
TRBJ2-2,TRBV5-1,many,-,CASSWRGRNGELFF,TGCGCCAGCAGCTGGAGGGGGCGGAACGGGGAGCTGTTTTTT